These 2 T cell receptor beta chains share one sample of origin, sequenced in a study of shared clonotypes between healthy human individuals. The protocol was immunoSEQ multiplex PCR, while the TCRdb copy is restricted to in-frame clones and leaves out a portion. Of hundreds of thousands of clones detected, 72% appear once; the ten largest clones hold 1.8%. What was sequenced was memory CD4+ T cells sorted from blood. The subset was: CD45RA-negative fraction. The receptors come from a woman aged 25 to 45 in good health.

V gene TRBV10-2 combines with J gene TRBJ2-2; D possibly corresponds to TRBD2 (5 bases). The CDR3 has 14 residues. The germline V gene encodes CDR1 WSHSY and CDR2 SAAADI. Trimming took off 4 bases at V and 4 bases at J, with 10 bases between the two ends. The CDR3 here is CASSVSEATGELFF. In DNA, the CDR3 is TGCGCCAGCAGTGTATCGGAGGCCACCGGGGAGCTGTTTTTT.

The J gene is TRBJ1-1, the V gene TRBV30; D not resolved. The CDR3 covers 11 residues. CDR1 is GTSNPN, CDR2 SVGIG, per germline (reference sequence). Trimming removed 3 bases at V and 10 bases at J, with 12 bases between. CDR3 in amino acids: CAWRRGVGAFF. CDR3 coding DNA: TGTGCCTGGAGACGAGGCGTTGGAGCTTTCTTT.